This T cell receptor (beta chain) originates from a study of shared clonotypes between healthy human individuals. Overall study findings and caveats: Expectations were that clonotype sharing among donors would be affected by sequencing depth.

The length of the CDR3 is 14 residues. CDR1 and CDR2 from the germline V gene are SEHNR and FQNEAQ (reference sequence). The V gene end was trimmed by 4 bases and the J gene end by 3 bases; junction bases not matched to a gene: 4. Notes on this clone: The antigen is unknown.

Sequenced by immunoSEQ multiplex PCR; TCRdb stores in-frame clones only, minus some. The data show some 2,000,000 clones, about 95% seen once. Healthy HIV-negative adults without recent acute infections or vaccinations served as donors. Material: naive CD4+ T cells sorted from blood. Documented subset: CD45RA+ positively selected. The rearrangement uses TRBV7-9 and TRBJ1-2; 8 positions agree with TRBD1. The receptor comes from a man aged 18 to 35 in good health. CDR3 sequence: CASSSGTGYYGYTF. The CDR3, as DNA: TGTGCCAGCAGCTCGGGGACAGGTTACTATGGCTACACCTTC.